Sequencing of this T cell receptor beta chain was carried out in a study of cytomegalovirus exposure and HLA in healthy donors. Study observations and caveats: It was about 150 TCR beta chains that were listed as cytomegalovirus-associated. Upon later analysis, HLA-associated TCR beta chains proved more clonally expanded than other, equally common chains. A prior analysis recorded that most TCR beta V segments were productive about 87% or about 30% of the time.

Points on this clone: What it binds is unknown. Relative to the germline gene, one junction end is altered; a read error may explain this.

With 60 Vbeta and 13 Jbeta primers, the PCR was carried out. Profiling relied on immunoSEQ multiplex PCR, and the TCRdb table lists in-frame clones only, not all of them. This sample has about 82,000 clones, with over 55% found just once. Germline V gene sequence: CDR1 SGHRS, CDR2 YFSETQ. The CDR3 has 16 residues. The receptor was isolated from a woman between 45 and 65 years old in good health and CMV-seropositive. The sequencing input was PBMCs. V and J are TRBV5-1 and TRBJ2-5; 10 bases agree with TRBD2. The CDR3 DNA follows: TGCGCCAGCAGATTGGAGATAAGCGGGAGGGGGGAGACCCAGTACTTC. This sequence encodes CASRLEISGRGETQYF.